Below are 32 T cell receptor beta chains sequenced from a single sample in a study of cytomegalovirus exposure and HLA in healthy donors. Data came from immunoSEQ multiplex PCR; TCRdb stores just in-frame clones and leaves some out. The sample has 100,000 to 150,000 clones; 95% to 96% are singletons. The sequenced material came from PBMCs. The receptors were gathered from a man between 18 and 29 years old in good health and CMV-seronegative.

The V call is TRBV27, the J call TRBJ2-2; the D gene is possibly TRBD2 (5 bases). CDR1 is MNHEY and CDR2 is SMNVEV in the germline V gene (reference sequence). The CDR3 is 17 residues long. Deletions cut 1 base from V and 6 bases from J, with 18 bases between. The CDR3 nucleotides read TGTGCCAGCAGTTTATATCCTCGAGGAGCGAGGGCCGGGGAGCTGTTTTTT. Translating it yields CASSLYPRGARAGELFF.

The rearrangement uses TRBV10-3 and TRBJ2-1; 9 bases align to TRBD2. This CDR3 comprises 16 residues. Germline V gene lookup returns CDR1 ENHRY and CDR2 SYGVKD. V trimming: 7 bases; J trimming: 7 bases; junction bases outside the gene matches: 14. The CDR3 sequence is CAITLTGGRALNEQFF. DNA of the CDR3: TGTGCCATCACCCTTACCGGCGGGAGGGCCTTGAATGAGCAGTTCTTC.

V gene TRBV4-2 combines with J gene TRBJ2-1, with D possibly matching TRBD2 (6 bases). The CDR3 is made up of 16 amino acids. The germline V gene has CDR1 LGHNA and CDR2 YNFKEQ. Trimming took off 3 bases at V and 0 bases at J, with 12 bases between the two ends. In DNA form, the CDR3 reads TGTGCCAGCAGCCAGGATAGCGGTAGCTCCTACAATGAGCAGTTCTTC. Translated, it gives CASSQDSGSSYNEQFF.

This chain links TRBV13 with TRBJ2-7, with TRBD1 matching 10 bases. J lost 3 bases, V lost 4 bases, and 9 bases had no gene match. CDR1 is PRHDT and CDR2 is FYEKMQ in the germline V gene (reference sequence). There are 16 residues in the CDR3. CDR3 region: CASSSLGGTGDYEQYF. The CDR3, as DNA: TGTGCCAGCAGCTCGTTAGGGGGGACAGGGGACTACGAGCAGTACTTC. The full variable domain, with the rest looked up from reference TRBV13 and TRBJ2-7, is AAGVIQSPRHLIKEKRETATLKCYPIPRHDTVYWYQQGPGQDPQFLISFYEKMQSDKGSIPDRFSAQQFSDYHSELNMSSLELGDSALYFCASSSLGGTGDYEQYFGPGTRLTVT.

For the CDR3, the DNA is TGTGCCAGCTTAGCGCCGAGCTCCTACGAGCAGTACTTC. This encodes CASLAPSSYEQYF. J is TRBJ2-7 and V is TRBV27; TRBD2 is a possible D gene (5 bases). Trimming stripped 8 bases from V and 0 bases from J, with 11 bases between. The germline CDR1 and CDR2 sequences are MNHEY and SMNVEV (reference sequence). This CDR3 is 13 amino acids long.

This chain uses TRBV6-4 with TRBJ2-3; 10 positions match TRBD2. The CDR3 loop spans 15 amino acids. Germline V gene data show CDR1 as MRHNA and CDR2 as SNTAGT. Unmatched junction bases numbered 2, after V lost 4 bases and J lost 1 base. The CDR3 region is CASSVGTSGTDTQYF. In DNA, the CDR3 is TGTGCCAGCAGTGTTGGGACTAGCGGCACAGATACGCAGTATTTT.

V is TRBV30 and J is TRBJ2-7; 8 bases map to TRBD2. CDR3 length: 14 residues. Germline CDR1 and CDR2: GTSNPN and SVGIG (reference sequence). V lost 0 bases to trimming and J lost 1 base; unmatched junction nucleotides: 2. The CDR3 is CAWSVLAESYEQYF. Here the CDR3 DNA reads TGTGCCTGGAGTGTACTAGCGGAGTCCTACGAGCAGTACTTC.

The chain combines TRBV27 with TRBJ2-3; TRBD2 matches 13 bases. With V trimmed by 6 bases and J by 5 bases, 5 bases remained unmatched. The CDR3 runs to 15 residues. The germline gives CDR1 MNHEY, CDR2 SMNVEV (reference sequence). CDR3 amino acids: CASSPRTSGGDTQYF. Written as DNA, the CDR3 is TGTGCCAGCAGCCCTCGGACTAGCGGGGGAGATACGCAGTATTTT.

The gene calls are TRBV7-9 and TRBJ1-1; tentatively, D is TRBD1 (5 bases). The germline CDR1 and CDR2 sequences are SEHNR and FQNEAQ (reference sequence). Trimming removed 5 bases at V and 4 bases at J, with 11 bases between. The CDR3 has 13 residues. The CDR3 here is CASSQGLTTEAFF. CDR3 nucleotide sequence: TGTGCCAGCAGCCAGGGCTTGACCACTGAAGCTTTCTTT.

CDR3 residues: CSVGPRLAGNEQFF. In DNA form, the CDR3 reads TGCAGCGTTGGCCCTCGGCTAGCGGGCAATGAGCAGTTCTTC. The chain recombines TRBV29-1 with TRBJ2-1; 8 positions agree with TRBD2. Germline V lookup: CDR1 SQVTM, CDR2 ANQGSEA. With 4 bases clipped from V and 6 bases from J, the junction kept 8 bases outside the gene matches. This CDR3 has 14 amino acids.

The chain combines TRBV30 with TRBJ2-5; 12 nucleotides agree with TRBD2. The J call may not be correct, given that the DNA end is closer to TRBJ2-7. Germline-derived CDR1 and CDR2 are GTSNPN and SVGIG (reference sequence). CDR3 size: 16 residues. The CDR3, as DNA: TGTGCCTGGAGTGCGGAGATCCTAGCGGGAGGGAGCGAGCAGTACTTC. Amino acid sequence: CAWSAEILAGGSEQYF.

The chain has TRBV27 and TRBJ2-1; 7 bases line up with TRBD1. V shed 0 bases, J shed 1 base, and the junction held 3 bases outside the gene matches. The CDR3 sequence is 16 residues long. Germline lookup yields CDR1 MNHEY and CDR2 SMNVEV (reference sequence). CDR3 sequence (DNA): TGTGCCAGCAGTTTATCGGCAGGGGGATCCTACAATGAGCAGTTCTTC. Translation gives CASSLSAGGSYNEQFF.

V usage is TRBV27 and J usage is TRBJ2-3; D ambiguous. The germline gives CDR1 MNHEY, CDR2 SMNVEV (reference sequence). V was pared by 3 bases and J by 8 bases, with 9 bases between. The CDR3 runs to 12 residues. In DNA, the CDR3 is TGTGCCAGCAGTTTTTGGAGTGGTACGCAGTATTTT. It translates to CASSFWSGTQYF.

The chain joins TRBV2 to TRBJ2-3, with 13 bases identical to TRBD2. J lost 3 bases, V lost 11 bases, and 11 bases had no gene match. The CDR3 totals 16 residues. Germline V gene lookup returns CDR1 SNHLY and CDR2 FYNNEI. CDR3 protein: CAETPGLAGLTDTQYF. The CDR3 DNA reads TGTGCCGAGACTCCGGGACTAGCGGGATTGACAGATACGCAGTATTTT.

With regard to this clone: The limits of the CDR3 on the DNA are not certain, so only TCRdb's listed CDR3 is given. The genes are TRBV27 and TRBJ2-1; the D call TRBD2 from the table was never checked on the DNA. Germline loops: CDR1 MNHEY, CDR2 SMNVEV (reference sequence). The CDR3 spans 15 amino acids, including both terminal residues. The CDR3 protein is CASSSSRGGYNEQFF.

This chain joins TRBV19 and TRBJ2-7, with TRBD2 as a possible D gene (6 bases). Germline values: CDR1 LNHDA, CDR2 SQIVND (reference sequence). Trimming took off 5 bases at V and 1 base at J, with 12 bases between the two ends. CDR3 size: 14 residues. The CDR3 region is CASSSEEGSYEQYF. The CDR3 coding sequence is TGTGCCAGTAGTTCAGAGGAGGGATCCTACGAGCAGTACTTC.

This clone was seen a few times. The chain joins TRBV6-1 to TRBJ1-5; TRBD1 is a possible D gene (5 bases). The CDR3 has 13 amino acids. V gave up 4 bases and J gave up 1 base, with 5 bases separating them. Germline loops: CDR1 MNHNS, CDR2 SASEGT. The CDR3: CASSGQSNQPQHF. The CDR3 coding sequence is TGTGCCAGCAGTGGACAGAGCAATCAGCCCCAGCATTTT.

The rearrangement joins TRBV10-2 to TRBJ2-3, with a tentative D call TRBD1 (5 bases). CDR1 is WSHSY, CDR2 SAAADI, per germline. V lost 4 bases and J 2 bases, leaving 13 bases between the germline ends. CDR3 length: 15 amino acids. The CDR3 sequence: CASSGGIDHTDTQYF. The CDR3 DNA sequence: TGCGCCAGCAGTGGGGGCATAGACCACACAGATACGCAGTATTTT.

J is TRBJ1-2 and V is TRBV7-9; the D is unclear. V lost 4 bases, J lost 7 bases, and 16 bases lay in between. The CDR3 runs 14 residues. Germline lookup yields CDR1 SEHNR and CDR2 FQNEAQ (reference sequence). The CDR3 here is CASSSPGLGVGYTF. The CDR3 nucleotides are TGTGCCAGCAGCTCTCCCGGGCTGGGAGTTGGCTACACCTTC.

This clone was detected a few times. The chain couples TRBV27 to TRBJ2-2, with 8 bases lining up with TRBD2. CDR1 is MNHEY and CDR2 is SMNVEV in the germline V gene (reference sequence). The CDR3 covers 17 residues. After removal of 3 bases from V and 4 bases from J, the junction contained 10 bases not matched to a gene. CDR3 sequence: CASSLRGSGSRTGELFF. In nucleotides, the CDR3 is TGTGCCAGCAGTTTGAGGGGGAGCGGGAGCCGCACCGGGGAGCTGTTTTTT.

The chain uses TRBV7-3 and TRBJ1-3; 7 bases match TRBD1. The CDR3 extends over 14 amino acids. Germline V CDR1 and CDR2: SGHTA, FQGTGA. Trimming cost V 5 bases and J 2 bases; bases outside gene matches: 3. CDR3 in amino acids: CASSPTGAGNTIYF. CDR3 DNA sequence: TGTGCCAGCAGCCCTACAGGGGCTGGAAACACCATATATTTT.

J is TRBJ1-1 and V is TRBV28; 9 bases fit TRBD1. The germline V gene has CDR1 MDHEN and CDR2 SYDVKM. The CDR3 spans 16 residues. V was pared by 3 bases and J by 1 base, with 6 bases of the junction left unmatched. The chain's CDR3 is CASSLTGGGGNTEAFF. The CDR3, as DNA: TGTGCCAGCAGTTTGACAGGGGGAGGAGGGAACACTGAAGCTTTCTTT.

This chain connects TRBV11-2 to TRBJ2-7; tentatively, D is TRBD2 (5 bases). This CDR3 spans 12 amino acids. The V gene's germline CDR1 is SGHAT and CDR2 FQNNGV. V shed 8 bases and J shed 5 bases, with 13 bases lying between them. The CDR3 coding sequence is TGTGCCAGCGAGGGCCTTTCTAACGAGCAGTACTTC. It is translated as CASEGLSNEQYF.

The count of this clone is one. The genes are TRBV15 and TRBJ2-7, with 8 bases lining up with TRBD2. Trimming removed 1 base from V and 3 bases from J; junction bases left unmatched: 5. The CDR3 is made up of 15 amino acids. CDR1 is LNHNV, CDR2 YYDKDF, per germline (reference sequence). The CDR3 region is CATSRVSGSIYEQYF. CDR3 bases: TGTGCCACCAGCAGAGTAAGCGGGAGCATCTACGAGCAGTACTTC.

The chain recombines TRBV4-3 with TRBJ2-7; D is possibly TRBD2 (6 bases). The CDR3 sequence is 19 residues long. CDR1 is LGHNA and CDR2 is YSLEER in the germline V gene. V lost 0 bases and J lost 8, with 29 bases in between. CDR3 nucleotide sequence: TGCGCCAGCAGCCAAGATCCCTACCTAGCGCGAGGGACCTTTAAGAAGCAGTACTTC. Its translation is CASSQDPYLARGTFKKQYF.

The V gene is TRBV27, the J gene TRBJ1-1; D may be TRBD1 (6 bases). The V end lost 5 bases, the J end lost 1 base, and 11 bases lay between the germline ends. The CDR3 contains 14 residues. Germline CDR1 reads MNHEY; CDR2 reads SMNVEV (reference sequence). CDR3 nucleotide sequence: TGTGCCAGCAGTCCTGGGACATCGAACACTGAAGCTTTCTTT. It yields the protein CASSPGTSNTEAFF.

The rearrangement uses TRBV28 and TRBJ2-2; a weak D match, TRBD2 (6 bases). Germline values: CDR1 MDHEN, CDR2 SYDVKM. Trimming cost V 7 bases and J 5 bases, with 17 bases left between them. The CDR3 spans 15 residues. The CDR3 bases are TGTGCCAGCACCCTCCGGGACTCCGGGACCGGGGAGCTGTTTTTT. Protein sequence: CASTLRDSGTGELFF.

The J gene is TRBJ2-1, the V gene TRBV13, with TRBD1 matching 7 bases. The CDR3 sequence is 16 residues long. Germline CDR1 PRHDT, CDR2 FYEKMQ (reference sequence). Unmatched junction bases numbered 12, after V lost 4 bases and J lost 6 bases. The CDR3 loop reads CASSSLDKGAGNEQFF. CDR3 DNA: TGTGCCAGCAGCTCGCTGGACAAGGGGGCTGGCAATGAGCAGTTCTTC.

The rearrangement links TRBV28 to TRBJ1-4; TRBD1 matches at 7 bases. The CDR3 runs 15 residues. J was trimmed by 8 bases and V by 5 bases; bases with no gene match: 11. CDR1 and CDR2 (germline): MDHEN, SYDVKM. The CDR3 is CASSPMTGFGEKLFF. For the CDR3, the DNA is TGTGCCAGCAGTCCCATGACAGGGTTTGGGGAAAAACTGTTTTTT.

Written as DNA, the CDR3 is TGTGCCAGCAGCTTAGCCACAGGGGGAAGGGAGACCCAGTACTTC. It encodes CASSLATGGRETQYF. The chain uses TRBV7-9 and TRBJ2-5, with 8 bases lining up with TRBD1. Unmatched junction bases numbered 5, after V lost 0 bases and J lost 5 bases. This CDR3 comprises 15 residues. Germline V gives CDR1 SEHNR, CDR2 FQNEAQ (reference sequence).

The CDR3 sequence is CASSSRDRGVLSSYNEQFF. The CDR3 DNA reads as TGTGCCAGCAGTTCCCGGGACAGGGGGGTCCTGAGCTCCTACAATGAGCAGTTCTTC. The V and J genes are TRBV7-9 and TRBJ2-1; TRBD1 aligns across 11 bases. This CDR3 has 19 residues. The V and J ends lost 6 bases and 0 bases, in that order; junction bases with no gene match: 13. Germline CDR1 reads SEHNR; CDR2 reads FQNEAQ (reference sequence). The whole variable domain, remainder taken from reference TRBV7-9 and TRBJ2-1, is DTGVSQNPRHKITKRGQNVTFRCDPISEHNRLYWYRQTLGQGPEFLTYFQNEAQLEKSRLLSDRFSAERPKGSFSTLEIQRTEQGDSAMYLCASSSRDRGVLSSYNEQFFGPGTRLTVL.

This chain uses TRBV7-6 with TRBJ1-1, with TRBD1 identical over 12 bases. The CDR3 sequence is 13 residues long. The germline V gene has CDR1 SGHVS and CDR2 FNYEAQ. V lost 5 bases and J lost 10; bases outside the gene matches: 5. In nucleotides, the CDR3 is TGTGCCAGCAGCGGGGGACAGGGGGCCAGAGCTTTCTTT. Encoded protein: CASSGGQGARAFF.